This TCR beta chain was identified during a study of shared clonotypes between healthy human individuals. General study findings and limits: In general, naive subsets displayed greater estimated richness than memory subsets did. Specimens sampled were limited to blood, with tissue repertoires likely differing.

How the authors handled the data: In the immunoSEQ data, sequences were junction-only and lacked quality scores, so filtering differed. TCRdb's table, derived via immunoSEQ multiplex PCR, lists solely in-frame clones and lacks some. V and J calls and clone size are those listed in that table; D and trimming were worked out from the DNA. The table records millions of clones, 85% to 95% of them present only once. Notes on this clone: The antigen remains undetermined.

The CDR3 totals 14 residues. CDR1 SGHTS and CDR2 YDEGEE come from the germline V gene. V was shortened by 6 bases and J by 4 bases, with 17 bases between the two germline ends. The chain uses TRBV5-8 and TRBJ2-7; D gene ambiguous. Sequencing used naive CD4+ T cells sorted from blood. As to subset: CD45RA+ positively selected. The TCR sequence derives from a man aged 18 to 29 in good health. The CDR3 loop reads CASIGWWSRYEQYF. The CDR3 nucleotides read TGTGCCAGCATTGGCTGGTGGTCCCGGTACGAGCAGTACTTC.